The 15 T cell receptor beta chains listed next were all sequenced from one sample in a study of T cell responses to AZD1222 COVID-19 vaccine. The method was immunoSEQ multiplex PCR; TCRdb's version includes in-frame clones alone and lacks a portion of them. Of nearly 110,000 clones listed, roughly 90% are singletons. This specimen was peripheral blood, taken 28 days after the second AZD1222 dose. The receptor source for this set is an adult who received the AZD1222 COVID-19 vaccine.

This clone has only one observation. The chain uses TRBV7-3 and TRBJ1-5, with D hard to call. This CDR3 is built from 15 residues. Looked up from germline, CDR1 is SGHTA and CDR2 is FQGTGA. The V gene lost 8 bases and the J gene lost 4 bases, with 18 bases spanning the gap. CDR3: CASPSRGFHNQPQHF. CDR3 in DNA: TGTGCCAGCCCCAGCCGAGGGTTTCATAATCAGCCCCAGCATTTT.

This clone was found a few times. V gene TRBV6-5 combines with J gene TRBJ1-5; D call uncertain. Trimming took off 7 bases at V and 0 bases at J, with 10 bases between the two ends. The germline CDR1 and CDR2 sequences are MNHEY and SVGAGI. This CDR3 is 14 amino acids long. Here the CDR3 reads CASTLDYSNQPQHF. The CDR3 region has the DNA TGTGCCAGCACCCTGGATTATAGCAATCAGCCCCAGCATTTT.

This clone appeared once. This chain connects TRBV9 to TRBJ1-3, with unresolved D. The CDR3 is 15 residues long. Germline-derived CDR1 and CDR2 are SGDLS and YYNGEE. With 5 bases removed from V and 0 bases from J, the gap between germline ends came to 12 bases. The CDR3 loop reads CASSPVLGSGNTIYF. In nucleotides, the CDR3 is TGTGCCAGCAGTCCAGTACTTGGCTCTGGAAACACCATATATTTT.

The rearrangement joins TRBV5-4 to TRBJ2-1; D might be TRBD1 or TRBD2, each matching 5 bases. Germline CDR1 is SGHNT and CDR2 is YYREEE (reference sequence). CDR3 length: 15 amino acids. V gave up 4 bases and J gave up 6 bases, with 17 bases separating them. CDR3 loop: CASSPRDQPLNEQFF. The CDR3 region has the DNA TGTGCCAGCAGCCCCCGGGACCAACCCCTCAATGAGCAGTTCTTC.

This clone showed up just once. CDR3 DNA sequence: TGTGCCAGCAGCAAAACGGGGAACACTGAAGCTTTCTTT. Translating it yields CASSKTGNTEAFF. V is TRBV7-2 and J is TRBJ1-1, with no clear D. The germline V and J ends were trimmed by 5 bases and 1 base, with 8 bases remaining between them. Germline assignment: CDR1 SGHTA and CDR2 FQGNSA. The CDR3 runs to 13 residues.

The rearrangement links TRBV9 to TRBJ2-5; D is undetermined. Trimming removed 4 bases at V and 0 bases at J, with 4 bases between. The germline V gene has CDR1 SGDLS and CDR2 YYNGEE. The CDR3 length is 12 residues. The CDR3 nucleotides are TGTGCCAGCAGCCCGTACCAAGAGACCCAGTACTTC. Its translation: CASSPYQETQYF.

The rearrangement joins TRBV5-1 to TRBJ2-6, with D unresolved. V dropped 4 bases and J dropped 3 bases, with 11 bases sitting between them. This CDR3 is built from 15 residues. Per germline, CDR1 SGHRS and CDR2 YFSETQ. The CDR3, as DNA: TGCGCCAGCAGCGGAGTCTGGGGTGGGGCCAACGTCCTGACTTTC. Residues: CASSGVWGGANVLTF.

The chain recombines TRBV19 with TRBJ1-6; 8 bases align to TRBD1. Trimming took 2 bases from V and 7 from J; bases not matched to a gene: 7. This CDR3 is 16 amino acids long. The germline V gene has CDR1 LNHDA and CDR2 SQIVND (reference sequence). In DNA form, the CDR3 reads TGTGCCAGTAGTATACAGGGGGCGCCAGGAAATTCACCCCTCCACTTT. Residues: CASSIQGAPGNSPLHF.

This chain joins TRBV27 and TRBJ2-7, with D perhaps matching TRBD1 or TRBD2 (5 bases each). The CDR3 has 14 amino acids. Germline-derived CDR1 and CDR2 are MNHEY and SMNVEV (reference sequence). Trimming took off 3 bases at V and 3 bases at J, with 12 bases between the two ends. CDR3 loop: CASSLGRIIYEQYF. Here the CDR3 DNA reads TGTGCCAGCAGTTTGGGACGGATAATCTACGAGCAGTACTTC.

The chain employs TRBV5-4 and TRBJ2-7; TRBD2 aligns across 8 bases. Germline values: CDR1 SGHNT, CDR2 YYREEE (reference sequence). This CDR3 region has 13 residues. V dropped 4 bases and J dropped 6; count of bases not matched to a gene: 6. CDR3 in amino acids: CASSLTTSGEQYF. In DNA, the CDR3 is TGTGCCAGCAGCCTAACCACTAGCGGCGAGCAGTACTTC. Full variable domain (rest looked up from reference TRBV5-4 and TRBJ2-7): ETGVTQSPTHLIKTRGQQVTLRCSSQSGHNTVSWYQQALGQGPQFIFQYYREEENGRGNFPPRFSGLQFPNYSSELNVNALELDDSALYLCASSLTTSGEQYFGPGTRLTVT.

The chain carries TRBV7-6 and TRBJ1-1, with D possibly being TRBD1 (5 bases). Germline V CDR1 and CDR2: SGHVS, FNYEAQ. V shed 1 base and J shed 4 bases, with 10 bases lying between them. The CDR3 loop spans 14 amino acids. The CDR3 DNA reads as TGTGCCAGCAGCTTAGGGGCCGGGGGCACTGAAGCTTTCTTT. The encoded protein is CASSLGAGGTEAFF.

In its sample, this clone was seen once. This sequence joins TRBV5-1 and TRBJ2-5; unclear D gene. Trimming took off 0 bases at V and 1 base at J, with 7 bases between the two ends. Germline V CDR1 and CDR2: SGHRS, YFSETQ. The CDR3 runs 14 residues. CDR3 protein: CASSLGTRQETQYF. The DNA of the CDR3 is TGCGCCAGCAGCTTGGGCACCCGCCAAGAGACCCAGTACTTC.

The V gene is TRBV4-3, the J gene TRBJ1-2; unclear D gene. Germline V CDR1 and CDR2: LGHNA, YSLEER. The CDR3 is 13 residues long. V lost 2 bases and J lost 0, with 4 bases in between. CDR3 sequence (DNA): TGCGCCAGCAGCCAAACGGCTAACTATGGCTACACCTTC. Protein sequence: CASSQTANYGYTF.

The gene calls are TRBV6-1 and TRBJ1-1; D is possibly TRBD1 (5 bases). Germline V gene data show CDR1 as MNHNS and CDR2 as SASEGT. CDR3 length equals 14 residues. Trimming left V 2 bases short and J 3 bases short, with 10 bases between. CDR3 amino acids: CASSELGEDTEAFF. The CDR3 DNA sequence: TGTGCCAGCAGTGAATTGGGGGAGGACACTGAAGCTTTCTTT.

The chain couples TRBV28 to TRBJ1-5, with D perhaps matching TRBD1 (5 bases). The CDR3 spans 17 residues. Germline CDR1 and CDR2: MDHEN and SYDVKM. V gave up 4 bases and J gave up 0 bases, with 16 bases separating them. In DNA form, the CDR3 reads TGTGCCAGCAGTTCTTCCCTCGGGGGGGATAGCAATCAGCCCCAGCATTTT. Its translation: CASSSSLGGDSNQPQHF.